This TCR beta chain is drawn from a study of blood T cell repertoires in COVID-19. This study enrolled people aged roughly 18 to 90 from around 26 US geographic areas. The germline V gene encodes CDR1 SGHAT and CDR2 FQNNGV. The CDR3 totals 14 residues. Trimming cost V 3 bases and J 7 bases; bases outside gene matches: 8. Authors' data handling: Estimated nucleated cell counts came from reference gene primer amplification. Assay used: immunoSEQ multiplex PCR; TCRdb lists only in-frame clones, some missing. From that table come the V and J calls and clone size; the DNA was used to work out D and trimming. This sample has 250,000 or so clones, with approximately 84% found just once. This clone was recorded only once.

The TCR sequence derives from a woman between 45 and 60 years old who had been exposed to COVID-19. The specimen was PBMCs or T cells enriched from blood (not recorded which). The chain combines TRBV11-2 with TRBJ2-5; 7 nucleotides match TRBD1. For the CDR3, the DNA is TGTGCCAGCAGCTTTGGCGACAACAGGGGGACCCAGTACTTC. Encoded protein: CASSFGDNRGTQYF.